What follows are 19 T cell receptor beta chains derived from one specimen sequenced in a study of prognosis after radiotherapy for stage I lung cancer (TCRdb year 2021). These reads were obtained on an Illumina HiSeq 3000. Two rounds of multiplex PCR were used to amplify the TCR beta CDR3 region from genomic DNA. The first PCR round used primers specific to each TRBV and TRBJ gene, with sequences filed in Chinese patent CN105087789A. TCRdb itself trimmed the public reads at Q25 with fastp, ran MiXCR and retained productive beta chains. Rows are combined by CDR3 protein, so each entry shows the most common genes and DNA. The sample table lists 31,000 or so distinct CDR3 sequences, about 43% of them with a count of one. More than 15% of the sample comes from the top ten. This sample comprised PBMCs, obtained before or after stereotactic body radiation therapy (not recorded which). Every receptor here comes from a donor at least 50 years old with non-small cell lung cancer.

This clonotype appeared a single time. This likely traces to a read error, being one base from a far larger clone. V and J are TRBV7-9 and TRBJ2-1; D is possibly TRBD2 (5 bases). CDR1 and CDR2 (germline): SEHNR, FQNEAQ (reference sequence). The CDR3 extends over 15 amino acids. This chain's CDR3 is CASILEGRLNNEQFF. The CDR3 nucleotides read TGTGCCAGCATCTTAGAGGGAAGACTAAACAATGAGCAGTTCTTC.

The chain is built from TRBV5-1 and TRBJ1-2; D unclear. Looked up from germline, CDR1 is SGHRS and CDR2 is YFSETQ. The ends were cut back, 2 bases at V and 3 bases at J, with 11 bases in the middle. This CDR3 has 14 residues. The CDR3 coding sequence is TGCGCCAGCAGCTTCAAGGCGGCCGACTATGGCTACACCTTC. Translating it yields CASSFKAADYGYTF. Complete variable domain (other parts from reference TRBV5-1 and TRBJ1-2): KAGVTQTPRYLIKTRGQQVTLSCSPISGHRSVSWYQQTPGQGLQFLFEYFSETQRNKGNFPGRFSGRQFSNSRSEMNVSTLELGDSALYLCASSFKAADYGYTFGSGTRLTVV.

This clonotype occurred many times. This chain joins TRBV27 and TRBJ1-5; D call uncertain. Trimming stripped 8 bases from V and 0 bases from J, with 20 bases between. Germline V gene sequence: CDR1 MNHEY, CDR2 SMNVEV (reference sequence). The CDR3 is 17 residues long. CDR3 sequence: CASGRLGGEFSNQPQHF. CDR3 DNA: TGTGCCAGCGGGAGGTTAGGCGGGGAATTTAGCAATCAGCCCCAGCATTTT.

The genes are TRBV7-2 and TRBJ1-2; D possibly corresponds to TRBD1 (5 bases). CDR1 and CDR2 from the germline V gene are SGHTA and FQGNSA. Between the trimmed V and J ends, which lost 10 bases and 3 bases, there was a span of 21 bases. The CDR3 runs to 15 residues. Written as DNA, the CDR3 is TGTGCCATCAGTACACGGAGAGGGACTCACTATGGCTACACCTTC. Amino acids: CAISTRRGTHYGYTF.

This clonotype was detected ten times or more. The chain uses TRBV4-2 and TRBJ2-2; D ambiguous. Per the germline V gene, CDR1 is LGHNA and CDR2 is YNFKEQ. The CDR3 spans 14 residues. V lost 4 bases and J lost 4, with 10 bases in between. CDR3 sequence reads: CASSRKRTTGELFF. As DNA, the CDR3 is TGTGCCAGCAGCCGTAAAAGGACCACCGGGGAGCTGTTTTTT.

A note on this clonotype: Its ends do not fully match the called genes, so a read error is possible. The chain recombines TRBV6-1 with TRBJ1-6, with 7 positions matching TRBD1. The CDR3 has 13 amino acids. CDR1 is MNHNS and CDR2 is SASEGT in the germline V gene. In DNA, the CDR3 is TGTACCAGCTTGGAGGGGGCTAATTCACCCCTCCAATTT. Translation: CTSLEGANSPLQF.

The chain is built from TRBV6-1 and TRBJ1-6, with D maybe TRBD1 (5 bases). The V end lost 3 bases, the J end lost 9 bases, and 21 bases lay between the germline ends. There are 17 residues in the CDR3. Germline lookup yields CDR1 MNHNS and CDR2 SASEGT. CDR3 loop: CASSEVGAGHKVSPLHF. The CDR3 nucleotides read TGTGCCAGCAGTGAGGTCGGAGCAGGGCACAAGGTTTCACCCCTCCACTTT.

As regards this clonotype: This could be a read error, since a much larger clone is one nucleotide away. The chain links TRBV20-1 to TRBJ2-1; no clear D gene. There are 10 residues in the CDR3. Per germline, CDR1 DFQATT and CDR2 SNEGSKA (reference sequence). Trimming took 5 bases from V and 6 from J, leaving 5 bases between them. CDR3 in DNA: TGCAGTGCTGGATCCAATGAGCAGTTCTTC. It encodes CSAGSNEQFF.

In this sample, this clonotype turned up once. A far larger clone is off by one base, so a read error is likely. V and J are TRBV6-4 and TRBJ2-3, with 9 bases matching TRBD2. Germline assignment: CDR1 MRHNA and CDR2 SNTAGT. This CDR3 is 15 amino acids long. The CDR3 DNA sequence: TGTTCCACCCGTAGCGGGAGCCTGAGCACAGATACGCAGTATTTT. Protein: CSTRSGSLSTDTQYF.

The gene calls are TRBV20-1 and TRBJ2-1; TRBD2 aligns across 10 bases. The trim removed 5 bases at V and 10 bases at J, leaving 11 bases unmatched. Per the germline V gene, CDR1 is DFQATT and CDR2 is SNEGSKA (reference sequence). The CDR3 has 14 amino acids. Here the CDR3 reads CSAATSGMASEQFF. The CDR3 DNA reads TGCAGTGCTGCTACTAGCGGGATGGCCAGCGAGCAGTTCTTC.

The chain is built from TRBV12-5 and TRBJ1-5; D not certain. The V end lost 7 bases, the J end lost 0 bases, and 13 bases lay between the germline ends. The CDR3 is 15 residues long. CDR1 and CDR2 from the germline V gene are LGHNT and FRNRAP. CDR3 residues: CASEAGFYSNQPQHF. The CDR3 DNA follows: TGTGCTAGTGAGGCGGGTTTCTATAGCAATCAGCCCCAGCATTTT. The variable domain in full, with the rest retrieved from reference TRBV12-5 and TRBJ1-5, is DARVTQTPRHKVTEMGQEVTMRCQPILGHNTVFWYRQTMMQGLELLAYFRNRAPLDDSGMPKDRFSAEMPDATLATLKIQPSEPRDSAVYFCASEAGFYSNQPQHFGDGTRLSIL.

This clonotype has only a few counts. The J gene is TRBJ1-2, the V gene TRBV9, with D tentatively TRBD1 (6 bases). Trimming took 3 bases from V and 5 from J, leaving 11 bases between them. The length of the CDR3 is 13 residues. Germline CDR1 reads SGDLS; CDR2 reads YYNGEE. CDR3 region: CASSAGHGYGYTF. Written as DNA, the CDR3 is TGTGCCAGCAGCGCGGGACACGGGTATGGCTACACCTTC.

As for this clonotype: This may stem from a read error, because a much larger clone lies one nucleotide away. This rearrangement joins TRBV7-6 to TRBJ1-1; D call uncertain. The V end lost 6 bases, the J end lost 12 bases, and 17 bases lay between the germline ends. This CDR3 comprises 12 residues. Germline V lookup: CDR1 SGHVS, CDR2 FNYEAQ. The CDR3 DNA sequence: TGTGCCAGCAGATTGCGGGGAGGGAGCCCTTTCTTT. Encoded protein: CASRLRGGSPFF.

The chain links TRBV19 to TRBJ2-7; TRBD2 aligns across 11 bases. V shed 3 bases and J 5 bases; nucleotides not matched to a gene: 3. This CDR3 region has 14 residues. Germline loops: CDR1 LNHDA, CDR2 SQIVND (reference sequence). CDR3 sequence: CASSITSGSNEQYF. The CDR3 DNA reads TGTGCCAGTAGTATCACTAGCGGGAGTAACGAGCAGTACTTC.

The V gene is TRBV20-1, the J gene TRBJ2-5; unclear D gene. Germline CDR1 DFQATT, CDR2 SNEGSKA (reference sequence). This CDR3 has 14 amino acids. V lost 2 bases and J 0 bases, leaving 10 bases between the germline ends. The CDR3 nucleotides are TGCAGTGCTAGATATCCACAAAACCAAGAGACCCAGTACTTC. Its protein is CSARYPQNQETQYF.

As to this clonotype: The final CDR3 position lacks the conserved phenylalanine or tryptophan, pointing to a likely read error. The rearrangement links TRBV15 to TRBJ1-2, with a tentative D call TRBD1 (5 bases). Trimming left V 1 base short and J 4 bases short, with 13 bases between. The CDR3 sequence is 15 residues long. Per the germline V gene, CDR1 is LNHNV and CDR2 is YYDKDF (reference sequence). DNA of the CDR3: TGTGCCACCAGCAGAGGTGGGGGGGAAGGCTATGGCTACACCTTG. Amino acids: CATSRGGGEGYGYTL.

In its sample, this clonotype was seen many times. The rearrangement links TRBV5-1 to TRBJ2-5; 8 positions match TRBD2. The CDR3 consists of 13 residues. V dropped 3 bases and J dropped 5; count of bases not matched to a gene: 3. The germline gives CDR1 SGHRS, CDR2 YFSETQ. The CDR3 loop reads CASSSGTSETQYF. The DNA of the CDR3 is TGCGCCAGCAGCTCCGGGACTAGTGAGACCCAGTACTTC.

Regarding this clonotype: Germline and junction disagree at one end, which may indicate a read error. V gene TRBV7-2 combines with J gene TRBJ1-6; D is uncertain. Germline V gene data show CDR1 as SGHTA and CDR2 as FQGNSA. The CDR3 covers 14 residues. The CDR3 is CAISFGQQNSPLHF. In DNA, the CDR3 is TGTGCCATCAGCTTCGGGCAGCAGAATTCACCCCTCCATTTT.

The chain is built from TRBV6-1 and TRBJ2-7; D not resolved. V lost 6 bases to trimming and J lost 6 bases, with 15 bases between them. This CDR3 has 13 amino acids. In germline, CDR1 is MNHNS, CDR2 SASEGT. The CDR3 region has the DNA TGTGCCAGCAGCACAATCACGTTTGTCGAGCAGTACTTC. Translated: CASSTITFVEQYF.